Each of the 5 T cell receptor beta chains below was sequenced from the same sample in a study of cytomegalovirus exposure and HLA in healthy donors. The study ran its PCR with 60 Vbeta and 13 Jbeta primers. Some clones are missing from TCRdb's copy, which holds only in-frame ones; the method was immunoSEQ multiplex PCR. The sample holds approximately 130,000 clones; 79% are singletons and the top ten take approximately 1%. The source material was PBMCs. The origin of the receptors is a male donor in good health and CMV-seronegative.

The V and J genes are TRBV18 and TRBJ1-2; 7 bases align to TRBD1. After removal of 5 bases from V and 2 bases from J, the junction contained 2 bases not matched to a gene. The V gene's germline CDR1 is KGHSH and CDR2 LQKENI. This CDR3 region has 13 residues. In DNA form, the CDR3 reads TGTGCCAGCTCAGCGACAGGGAACTATGGCTACACCTTC. Its translation is CASSATGNYGYTF.

J is TRBJ1-1 and V is TRBV9; possible D gene TRBD1, 5 bases. The CDR3 runs 15 residues. Germline CDR1 is SGDLS and CDR2 is YYNGEE. V dropped 0 bases and J dropped 1 base, with 10 bases sitting between them. The CDR3 region has the DNA TGTGCCAGCAGCGTAGGCGAACAGGCGAACACTGAAGCTTTCTTT. Translated: CASSVGEQANTEAFF.

Only a few counts were recorded for this clone. V and J are TRBV13 and TRBJ1-4; 7 positions agree with TRBD1. V was clipped by 0 bases and J by 8 bases; unmatched bases: 9. Germline V gene sequence: CDR1 PRHDT, CDR2 FYEKMQ (reference sequence). CDR3 length: 16 amino acids. The CDR3 DNA reads TGTGCCAGCAGCTTAGGCCGGAGACAGGGTGGCGAAAAACTGTTTTTT. Translated: CASSLGRRQGGEKLFF.

The chain uses TRBV27 and TRBJ1-1; 9 positions agree with TRBD1. Germline V lookup: CDR1 MNHEY, CDR2 SMNVEV (reference sequence). V shed 4 bases, J shed 6 bases, and the junction held 9 bases outside the gene matches. This CDR3 has 15 amino acids. CDR3 sequence: CASSYGQGLGSEAFF. Here the CDR3 DNA reads TGTGCCAGCAGTTATGGACAGGGGTTAGGGTCTGAAGCTTTCTTT.

The CDR3 DNA reads TGTGCCAGCAGCCAAGATCTTCGGGAGCCCCTAACCTACGAGCAGTACTTC. Its protein is CASSQDLREPLTYEQYF. V gene TRBV14 combines with J gene TRBJ2-7; tentatively, D is TRBD2 (6 bases). The CDR3 is made up of 17 amino acids. V was clipped by 0 bases and J by 2 bases, with 17 bases between them. The V gene's germline CDR1 is SGHDN and CDR2 FVKESK. The variable domain in full, with the rest retrieved from reference TRBV14 and TRBJ2-7, is EAGVTQFPSHSVIEKGQTVTLRCDPISGHDNLYWYRRVMGKEIKFLLHFVKESKQDESGMPNNRFLAERTGGTYSTLKVQPAELEDSGVYFCASSQDLREPLTYEQYFGPGTRLTVT.